The 32 T cell receptor beta chains reported below all come from one sample, sequenced in a study of long-term antiretroviral therapy in people with HIV (dated 2022 in TCRdb). The immunoSEQ hsTCRB v3.0 assay was used at survey level resolution to sequence the TRB variable region. TCRdb carries this immuneACCESS record with in-frame sequences only. Its versions omit some clonotypes, under half of them owing to an unresolved V gene in the studies checked, with the rest unexplained. This sample gives 8,000 or so clones in total; approximately 84% of them show up just once. The ten largest clonotypes hold around 14% of the sample. Material: unsorted PBMCs, obtained about 2.5 years before starting antiretroviral therapy. All receptors come from a man aged 40-50 years with HIV.

The genes are TRBV28 and TRBJ2-7; D not certain. The V and J ends lost 9 bases and 4 bases respectively, with 19 bases between them. The length of the CDR3 is 14 residues. Germline values: CDR1 MDHEN, CDR2 SYDVKM. In DNA form, the CDR3 reads TGTGCCAGTGGGTATAGGGCGCCTCAATACGAGCAGTACTTC. Protein product: CASGYRAPQYEQYF.

The chain uses TRBV6-1 and TRBJ2-1, with 7 bases aligning to TRBD1. The length of the CDR3 is 14 residues. Germline V gives CDR1 MNHNS, CDR2 SASEGT. V dropped 4 bases and J dropped 6; count of bases not matched to a gene: 6. CDR3 in amino acids: CASSAGQAGNEQFF. The CDR3 DNA follows: TGTGCCAGCAGTGCAGGACAGGCCGGCAATGAGCAGTTCTTC.

In its sample, this clone was seen once. V gene TRBV7-4 combines with J gene TRBJ2-7; TRBD1 matches at 8 bases. Germline assignment: CDR1 SGHVT and CDR2 SQSDAQ. The V and J ends lost 5 bases and 5 bases, in that order; junction bases with no gene match: 8. The CDR3 has 14 residues. CDR3 DNA sequence: TGTGCCAGCAGCCACTGGACAGGGAGGAACGAGCAGTACTTC. As protein: CASSHWTGRNEQYF.

J is TRBJ2-7 and V is TRBV4-3; TRBD2 is a possible D gene (6 bases). Germline lookup yields CDR1 LGHNA and CDR2 YSLEER. CDR3 length equals 15 residues. V shed 0 bases and J shed 4 bases, with 13 bases lying between them. Here the CDR3 reads CASSQDRASDYEQYF. CDR3 DNA: TGCGCCAGCAGCCAAGATAGGGCTAGCGATTACGAGCAGTACTTC.

The chain employs TRBV2 and TRBJ2-3, with 14 positions matching TRBD2. With 10 bases clipped from V and 1 base from J, the junction kept 10 bases outside the gene matches. The V gene's germline CDR1 is SNHLY and CDR2 FYNNEI. The CDR3 has 17 amino acids. The CDR3 nucleotides read TGTGCCATCGACGAAAGGGGACTAGCGGGGGGCACAGATACGCAGTATTTT. Protein: CAIDERGLAGGTDTQYF.

Turning to this clone: One junction end disagrees with the germline gene, perhaps due to a read error. V and J are TRBV11-2 and TRBJ2-2; the match to TRBD2 covers 16 bases. The CDR3 consists of 13 residues. The germline gives CDR1 SGHAT, CDR2 FQNNGV. Here the CDR3 reads CASSPGLAGGPGF. The CDR3 DNA sequence: TGTGCCAGCAGCCCGGGACTAGCGGGGGGGCCGGGTTTT.

This clone occurred a few times. This sequence joins TRBV4-1 and TRBJ2-7; D not resolved. The germline V and J ends were trimmed by 4 bases and 2 bases, with 12 bases remaining between them. The CDR3 has 14 residues. CDR1 and CDR2 (germline): MGHRA, YSYEKL. The CDR3 region is CASSPRTDAYEQYF. CDR3 DNA: TGCGCCAGCAGCCCCCGGACGGACGCCTACGAGCAGTACTTC.

V is TRBV18 and J is TRBJ2-1; 12 bases align to TRBD2. This CDR3 has 17 residues. Germline assignment: CDR1 KGHSH and CDR2 LQKENI. V shed 3 bases, J shed 3 bases, and the junction held 6 bases outside the gene matches. The CDR3 DNA reads TGTGCCAGCTCACCTCAAACTAGCGGGGGGCTCTACAATGAGCAGTTCTTC. It yields the protein CASSPQTSGGLYNEQFF.

The chain joins TRBV5-5 to TRBJ1-1; the D is unclear. V was cut by 3 bases and J by 8 bases, with 14 bases left in between. The CDR3 has 13 residues. Per the germline V gene, CDR1 is SGHKS and CDR2 is YYEKEE (reference sequence). The CDR3 loop is CASSWIRASEAFF. CDR3 sequence (DNA): TGTGCCAGCAGCTGGATTAGGGCCTCCGAAGCTTTCTTT.

This clone has a single count. The chain couples TRBV2 to TRBJ1-2; no clear D gene. The CDR3 loop spans 14 amino acids. CDR1 SNHLY and CDR2 FYNNEI come from the germline V gene. Trimming left V 6 bases short and J 6 bases short, with 17 bases between. CDR3 protein: CASRAEYFGNGYTF. In DNA, the CDR3 is TGTGCCAGCAGAGCCGAGTACTTCGGAAATGGCTACACCTTC.

V is TRBV10-3 and J is TRBJ1-4, with 9 bases matching TRBD1. V trimming: 10 bases; J trimming: 8 bases; junction bases outside the gene matches: 5. The CDR3 totals 12 residues. Germline CDR1 ENHRY, CDR2 SYGVKD. The CDR3 bases are TGTGCCACCGGACAGGGGAGCGAAAAACTGTTTTTT. It codes for CATGQGSEKLFF.

The sample holds one count of this clone. The rearrangement joins TRBV6-5 to TRBJ1-4; no clear D. Trimming stripped 5 bases from V and 1 base from J, with 8 bases between. The CDR3 totals 14 residues. Germline-derived CDR1 and CDR2 are MNHEY and SVGAGI. CDR3 protein: CASSTGGTNEKLFF. CDR3 bases: TGTGCCAGCAGTACGGGAGGAACTAATGAAAAACTGTTTTTT.

V is TRBV5-1 and J is TRBJ2-3, with TRBD2 matching over 8 bases. This CDR3 is built from 16 residues. Trimming cost V 5 bases and J 3 bases; bases outside gene matches: 11. Germline assignment: CDR1 SGHRS and CDR2 YFSETQ. Here the CDR3 DNA reads TGCGCCAGCAGAGCAGGATTCGGGGGGGGTACAGATACGCAGTATTTT. Protein sequence: CASRAGFGGGTDTQYF.

This clone was counted once. The rearrangement links TRBV15 to TRBJ2-7; no definite D call. CDR1 is LNHNV, CDR2 YYDKDF, per germline (reference sequence). Between the trimmed V and J ends, which lost 3 bases and 7 bases, there was a span of 16 bases. The CDR3 length is 14 residues. The CDR3 reads CATSRGPSKGEQYF. The DNA of the CDR3 is TGTGCCACCAGCAGGGGTCCCAGCAAAGGGGAGCAGTACTTC.

The chain uses TRBV29-1 and TRBJ2-7; D may be TRBD1 (5 bases). Trimming took 3 bases from V and 6 from J, leaving 15 bases between them. Germline-derived CDR1 and CDR2 are SQVTM and ANQGSEA. This CDR3 region has 13 residues. The CDR3 spells CSVERRQGGEQYF. The CDR3 region has the DNA TGCAGCGTTGAGCGCCGGCAGGGCGGCGAGCAGTACTTC.

This clone was counted a single time. The DNA for the CDR3 is TGTGCCAGTAGGCAGGGGGCGACCTACAATGAGCAGTTCTTC. Its protein is CASRQGATYNEQFF. The rearrangement joins TRBV19 to TRBJ2-1; 8 bases fit TRBD1. J was trimmed by 2 bases and V by 6 bases; bases with no gene match: 3. The CDR3 runs to 14 residues. From germline, CDR1 is LNHDA and CDR2 SQIVND (reference sequence).

The V and J genes are TRBV30 and TRBJ1-6, with 8 positions matching TRBD1. V lost 0 bases and J lost 7; bases outside the gene matches: 20. The germline gives CDR1 GTSNPN, CDR2 SVGIG (reference sequence). The length of the CDR3 is 20 residues. CDR3 loop: CAWSVSSGLGGNRGNSPLHF. CDR3 nucleotide sequence: TGTGCCTGGAGTGTATCGTCGGGCCTAGGGGGAAACAGGGGGAATTCACCCCTCCACTTT.

V gene TRBV7-2 combines with J gene TRBJ2-1; possibly TRBD1 or TRBD2 for D (5 bases each). V was clipped by 1 base and J by 1 base, with 17 bases between them. CDR1 and CDR2 from the germline V gene are SGHTA and FQGNSA. The CDR3 is 18 amino acids. The CDR3 is CASSLDRRGLGSYNEQFF. DNA of the CDR3: TGTGCCAGCAGCTTAGATCGCCGGGGCCTAGGGTCCTACAATGAGCAGTTCTTC.

This clone was recorded a few times. The V gene is TRBV27, the J gene TRBJ2-7; 7 nucleotides line up with TRBD1. The ends lost 5 bases at V and 2 bases at J; junction bases unmatched: 3. CDR1 and CDR2 (germline): MNHEY, SMNVEV (reference sequence). CDR3 length: 13 amino acids. This CDR3 reads CASSETGPYEQYF. CDR3 nucleotides: TGTGCCAGCAGTGAGACAGGGCCCTACGAGCAGTACTTC.

The rearrangement links TRBV19 to TRBJ1-3, with D possibly being TRBD1 (6 bases). The CDR3 spans 16 residues. Trimming left V 5 bases short and J 2 bases short, with 16 bases between. Germline-derived CDR1 and CDR2 are LNHDA and SQIVND (reference sequence). In DNA form, the CDR3 reads TGTGCCAGTAGTCCCCGACAGGTTATCACTGGAAACACCATATATTTT. Protein sequence: CASSPRQVITGNTIYF.

This clone is large (0.1 to 1%) in the sample. In nucleotides, the CDR3 is TGTGCCAGCAGCTATAGCGCCAGGGGCGACGACGAGCAGTACTTC. Translating gives CASSYSARGDDEQYF. V and J are TRBV7-9 and TRBJ2-7; the D gene is possibly TRBD1 (6 bases). Germline V gives CDR1 SEHNR, CDR2 FQNEAQ (reference sequence). V dropped 4 bases and J dropped 5 bases, with 18 bases sitting between them. The CDR3 contains 15 residues.

The table lists this clone with a count of one. The J gene is TRBJ2-1, the V gene TRBV7-9, with TRBD2 matching 9 bases. V dropped 5 bases and J dropped 0; count of bases not matched to a gene: 2. This CDR3 has 15 residues. Per the germline V gene, CDR1 is SEHNR and CDR2 is FQNEAQ (reference sequence). The CDR3 DNA reads as TGTGCCAGCAGCCATAGCGGGAGCTCCTACAATGAGCAGTTCTTC. Translation: CASSHSGSSYNEQFF.

V gene TRBV19 combines with J gene TRBJ1-5, with 8 bases matching TRBD1. The junction had 1 base not matched to a gene; V was cut back by 6 bases and J by 6 bases. This CDR3 is built from 12 residues. Germline lookup yields CDR1 LNHDA and CDR2 SQIVND (reference sequence). The CDR3 is CASSRGPQPQHF. CDR3 in DNA: TGTGCCAGTAGCAGGGGGCCTCAGCCCCAGCATTTT. Full variable domain (remainder filled in from reference TRBV19 and TRBJ1-5): DGGITQSPKYLFRKEGQNVTLSCEQNLNHDAMYWYRQDPGQGLRLIYYSQIVNDFQKGDIAEGYSVSREKKESFPLTVTSAQKNPTAFYLCASSRGPQPQHFGDGTRLSIL.

In this sample, this clone is large. This sample also contains other DNA sequences that code for the same CDR3. The gene calls are TRBV30 and TRBJ1-1, with D possibly TRBD1 on 6 matching bases. Germline V gene sequence: CDR1 GTSNPN, CDR2 SVGIG (reference sequence). The CDR3 extends over 11 amino acids. Trimming removed 1 base at V and 8 bases at J, with 8 bases between. CDR3 coding DNA: TGTGCCTGGAGTGAGGGGGGGGAAGCTTTCTTT. It is translated as CAWSEGGEAFF.

The gene calls are TRBV6-5 and TRBJ2-7, with D tentatively TRBD1 (6 bases). V lost 0 bases and J 2 bases, leaving 11 bases between the germline ends. Germline CDR1 is MNHEY and CDR2 is SVGAGI. The CDR3 is made up of 15 amino acids. The CDR3 DNA sequence: TGTGCCAGCAGTTACTCCCGGGACACAACCTACGAGCAGTACTTC. Amino acids: CASSYSRDTTYEQYF.

The sample holds a few counts of this clone. V gene TRBV14 combines with J gene TRBJ1-2, with D tentatively TRBD1 (5 bases). Per the germline V gene, CDR1 is SGHDN and CDR2 is FVKESK. The CDR3 covers 16 residues. Trimming shortened V by 0 bases and J by 4 bases, and 15 bases separated the two germline ends. The CDR3 loop is CASSQDLEAGLYGYTF. The CDR3 DNA reads as TGTGCCAGCAGCCAAGATCTTGAAGCAGGGCTCTATGGCTACACCTTC.

This clone was seen just once. This chain connects TRBV4-1 to TRBJ2-7; the D call may be TRBD1 or TRBD2 (6 bases each). The CDR3 runs 15 residues. With 1 base removed from V and 2 bases from J, the gap between germline ends came to 12 bases. Looked up from germline, CDR1 is MGHRA and CDR2 is YSYEKL. For the CDR3, the DNA is TGCGCCAGCAGCCAAGTGGAGGGGGGTCCCTACGAGCAGTACTTC. Translation: CASSQVEGGPYEQYF.

The chain joins TRBV7-2 to TRBJ2-3, with 15 bases aligning to TRBD2. J lost 6 bases, V lost 1 base, and 5 bases had no gene match. Germline assignment: CDR1 SGHTA and CDR2 FQGNSA. The CDR3 spans 17 residues. The CDR3 protein is CASSLGTSGGVGDTQYF. The CDR3 DNA sequence: TGTGCCAGCAGCTTAGGGACTAGCGGGGGGGTTGGGGATACGCAGTATTTT.

This chain uses TRBV4-2 with TRBJ2-3; D gene unclear. Trimming pared 1 base from V and 8 bases from J, leaving 10 bases between. The CDR3 length is 13 residues. The germline V gene encodes CDR1 LGHNA and CDR2 YNFKEQ. In nucleotides, the CDR3 is TGTGCCAGCAGCCAAGGAGCCTGGGGTACGCAGTATTTT. Its translation is CASSQGAWGTQYF.

The V call is TRBV19, the J call TRBJ2-7; 13 bases map to TRBD2. The CDR3 extends over 16 amino acids. V shed 5 bases and J 0 bases; nucleotides not matched to a gene: 4. Per the germline V gene, CDR1 is LNHDA and CDR2 is SQIVND (reference sequence). The CDR3 bases are TGTGCCAGTAGTGGACTAGCGGGGGTTGACTCCTACGAGCAGTACTTC. It codes for CASSGLAGVDSYEQYF. Together with reference TRBV19 and TRBJ2-7, the CDR3 gives the full variable domain: DGGITQSPKYLFRKEGQNVTLSCEQNLNHDAMYWYRQDPGQGLRLIYYSQIVNDFQKGDIAEGYSVSREKKESFPLTVTSAQKNPTAFYLCASSGLAGVDSYEQYFGPGTRLTVT.

CDR3 loop: CASSFGYRDGTDTQYF. CDR3 nucleotide sequence: TGTGCCAGCAGCTTCGGGTATAGAGACGGCACAGATACGCAGTATTTT. The chain is built from TRBV5-6 and TRBJ2-3; no clear D gene. This CDR3 has 16 residues. V lost 2 bases and J lost 1, with 14 bases in between. Germline loops: CDR1 SGHDT, CDR2 YYEEEE.

This clone was found a few times. The rearrangement links TRBV29-1 to TRBJ1-2; the D gene is possibly TRBD1 (6 bases). Germline CDR1 reads SQVTM; CDR2 reads ANQGSEA. Trimming took off 2 bases at V and 7 bases at J, with 17 bases between the two ends. This CDR3 contains 14 residues. CDR3 region: CSVESDGGASGYTF. The CDR3 bases are TGCAGCGTTGAATCGGATGGGGGGGCTAGTGGCTACACCTTC. Variable domain in full (rest from reference TRBV29-1 and TRBJ1-2): SAVISQKPSRDICQRGTSLTIQCQVDSQVTMMFWYRQQPGQSLTLIATANQGSEATYESGFVIDKFPISRPNLTFSTLTVSNMSPEDSSIYLCSVESDGGASGYTFGSGTRLTVV.